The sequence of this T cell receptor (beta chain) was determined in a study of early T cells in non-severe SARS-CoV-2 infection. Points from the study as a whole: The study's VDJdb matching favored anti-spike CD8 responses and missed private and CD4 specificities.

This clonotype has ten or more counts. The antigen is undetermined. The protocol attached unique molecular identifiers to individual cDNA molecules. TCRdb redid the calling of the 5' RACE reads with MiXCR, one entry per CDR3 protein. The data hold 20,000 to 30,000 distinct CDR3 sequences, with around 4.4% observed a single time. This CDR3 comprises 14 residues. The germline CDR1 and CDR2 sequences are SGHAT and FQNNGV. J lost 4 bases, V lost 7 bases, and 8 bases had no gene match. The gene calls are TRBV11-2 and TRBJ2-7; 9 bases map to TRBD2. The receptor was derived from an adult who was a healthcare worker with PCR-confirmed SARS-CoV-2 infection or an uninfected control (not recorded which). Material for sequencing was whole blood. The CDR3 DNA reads TGTGCCAGCATCGAGACTAGCGGAGGTTACGAGCAGTACTTC. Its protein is CASIETSGGYEQYF.